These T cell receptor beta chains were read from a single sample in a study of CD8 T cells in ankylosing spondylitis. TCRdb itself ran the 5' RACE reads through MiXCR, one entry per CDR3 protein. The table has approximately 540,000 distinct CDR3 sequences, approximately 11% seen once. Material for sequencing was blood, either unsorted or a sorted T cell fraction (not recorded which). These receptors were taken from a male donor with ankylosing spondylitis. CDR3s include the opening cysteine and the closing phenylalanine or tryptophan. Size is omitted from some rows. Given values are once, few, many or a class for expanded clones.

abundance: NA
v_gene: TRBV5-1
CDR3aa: CASSQVGPYEQYF

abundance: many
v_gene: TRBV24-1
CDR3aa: CATSPEPRSVGELFF

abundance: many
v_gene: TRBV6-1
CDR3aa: CASTLQGAEQPQHF

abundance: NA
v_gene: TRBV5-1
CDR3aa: CASSEQSGANVLTF

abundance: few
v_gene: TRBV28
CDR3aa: CASSLGGGSGFNEQFF

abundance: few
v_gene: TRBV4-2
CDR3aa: CASSPPGVIHGYTF

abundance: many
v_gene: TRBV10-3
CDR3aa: CAISELSYEQYF

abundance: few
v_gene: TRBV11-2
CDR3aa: CASSPYGTGGSDTQYF

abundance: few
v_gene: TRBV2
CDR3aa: CATQREGLEIEQFF

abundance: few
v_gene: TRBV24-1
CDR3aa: CATRGPGWGNQPQHF

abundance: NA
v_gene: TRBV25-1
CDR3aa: CASRERTAAEEKLFF

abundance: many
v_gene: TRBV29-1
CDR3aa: CSVADGRFMNTEAFF

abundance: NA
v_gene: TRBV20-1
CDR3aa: CSVLHPTVETQYF

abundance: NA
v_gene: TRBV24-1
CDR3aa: CATSDSDRDYEQYF

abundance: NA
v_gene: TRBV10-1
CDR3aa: CASPDLSGARSYEQYF

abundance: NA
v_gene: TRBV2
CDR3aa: CASSEWWDQPQHF

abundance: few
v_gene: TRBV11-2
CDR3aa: CASSLRRGDRGRIYNEQFF

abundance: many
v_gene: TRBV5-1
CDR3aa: CASSLEGRMYTEAFF

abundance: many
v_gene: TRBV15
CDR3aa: CATSRERTGGVDEQFF

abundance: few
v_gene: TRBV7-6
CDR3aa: CASSLGGGRAVSENIQYF

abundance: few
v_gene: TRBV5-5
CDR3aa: CASSPGDWGTEAFF

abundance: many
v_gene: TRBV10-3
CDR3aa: CATSALAESYEQYF

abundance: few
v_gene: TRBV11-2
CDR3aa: CASSLVFRAGGTDTQYF

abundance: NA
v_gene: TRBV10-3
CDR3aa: CAISEDRYSNQPQHF

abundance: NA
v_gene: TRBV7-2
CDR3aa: CASSLDPSANYGYTF

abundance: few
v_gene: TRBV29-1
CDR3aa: CSVVEGLSSYNEQFF

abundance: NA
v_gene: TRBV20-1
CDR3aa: CSARKGSRTDTQYF

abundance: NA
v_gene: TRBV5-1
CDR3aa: CASSEVRANEQFF

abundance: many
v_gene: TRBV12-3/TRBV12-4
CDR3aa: CASFDRNYGYTF

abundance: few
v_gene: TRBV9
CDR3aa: CAPGPKTSGRACEQFF